What follows are 9 T cell receptor beta chains derived from one specimen sequenced in a study of T cell repertoires in cytomegalovirus infection. A single record per CDR3 protein comes from TCRdb applying MiXCR to the reads. The data contain 290,000 or so distinct CDR3 sequences, about 25% of them singletons. The sequencing input was PBMCs. The receptors shown here come from a human donor in good health (CMV status not recorded). Some clones in this sample may be carry-over from other donors' samples.

This clonotype has more than one count but fewer than ten. J is TRBJ1-2 and V is TRBV4-1; the D is unclear. The germline V gene encodes CDR1 MGHRA and CDR2 YSYEKL. CDR3 size: 12 residues. Trimming cost V 3 bases and J 2 bases, with 4 bases left between them. Here the CDR3 DNA reads TGCGCCAGCAGCCAGTACAACTATGGCTACACCTTC. As protein: CASSQYNYGYTF.

The chain combines TRBV30 with TRBJ2-7; D might be TRBD2 (6 bases). CDR1 and CDR2 (germline): GTSNPN, SVGIG (reference sequence). The CDR3 loop spans 16 amino acids. Trimming cost V 0 bases and J 3 bases, with 18 bases left between them. CDR3 nucleotides: TGTGCCTGGAGTGTCAGTCTAGCGAGAGGAAACTACGAGCAGTACTTC. Encoded protein: CAWSVSLARGNYEQYF.

This sequence joins TRBV7-8 and TRBJ1-5; D not certain. V lost 5 bases and J 0 bases, leaving 5 bases between the germline ends. Germline V gene data show CDR1 as SGHVS and CDR2 as FQNEAQ. The length of the CDR3 is 13 residues. The CDR3 DNA follows: TGTGCCAGCAGCGGGGATAGCAATCAGCCCCAGCATTTT. Translating gives CASSGDSNQPQHF.

This clonotype has at least ten counts. V gene TRBV12-3 or TRBV12-4 combines with J gene TRBJ2-1, with a possible D match to TRBD2 (6 bases). CDR3 length equals 13 residues. Between the trimmed V and J ends, which lost 7 bases and 4 bases, there was a span of 11 bases. The CDR3 DNA is TGTGCCAGCACGGAACGGGAGTACAATGAGCAGTTCTTC. Translated, it gives CASTEREYNEQFF.

The chain recombines TRBV28 with TRBJ1-1; possible D gene TRBD1, 5 bases. The CDR3 runs 18 residues. The germline CDR1 and CDR2 sequences are MDHEN and SYDVKM. Trimming removed 5 bases at V and 1 base at J, with 23 bases between. The chain's CDR3 is CASSLPLQGKRGNTEAFF. CDR3 DNA: TGTGCCAGCAGTCTCCCCCTTCAAGGGAAGAGGGGGAACACTGAAGCTTTCTTT.

The rearrangement links TRBV20-1 to TRBJ2-7; a possible D gene is TRBD2 (6 bases). The V end was cut by 3 bases, the J end by 3 bases, with 15 bases between. The germline gives CDR1 DFQATT, CDR2 SNEGSKA (reference sequence). The CDR3 totals 14 residues. In DNA, the CDR3 is TGCAGTGCTAGGGAGGGTAGGGTTATCTACGAGCAGTACTTC. Protein: CSAREGRVIYEQYF.

In its sample, this clonotype was seen many times. The V gene is TRBV7-2, the J gene TRBJ2-7; 8 bases line up with TRBD2. CDR1 SGHTA and CDR2 FQGNSA come from the germline V gene. The length of the CDR3 is 15 residues. The junction had 10 bases not matched to a gene; V was cut back by 5 bases and J by 4 bases. The CDR3 loop reads CASSPEAGGTYEQYF. CDR3 DNA: TGTGCCAGCAGCCCCGAGGCGGGAGGAACTTACGAGCAGTACTTC.

This clonotype was observed at least ten times. This rearrangement joins TRBV7-2 to TRBJ1-1; D not resolved. The CDR3 runs to 15 residues. Germline CDR1 is SGHTA and CDR2 is FQGNSA. Trimming stripped 3 bases from V and 1 base from J, with 12 bases between. In DNA form, the CDR3 reads TGTGCCAGCAGCTTCTTTAGAACGGCGAACACTGAAGCTTTCTTT. It specifies CASSFFRTANTEAFF.

Comments on this clonotype: A read error may be the cause here, since a much bigger clone is one base away. The rearrangement joins TRBV7-2 to TRBJ2-3; 9 nucleotides agree with TRBD2. The germline gives CDR1 SGHTA, CDR2 FQGNSA. Trimming took 5 bases from V and 5 from J; bases not matched to a gene: 2. The CDR3 loop spans 13 amino acids. CDR3 nucleotide sequence: TGTGCCAGCAGCGGGCGGGGGGGAGATACGCAGTATTTT. Translated, it gives CASSGRGGDTQYF.